What follows are 17 T cell receptor beta chains derived from one specimen sequenced in a study of blood T cell repertoires in COVID-19. TCRdb keeps only in-frame clones here, not all; method: immunoSEQ multiplex PCR. The profile shows roughly 180,000 clones, roughly 82% of them singletons. The material sequenced was PBMCs or T cells enriched from blood (not recorded which). The receptors here all came from a man between 50 and 59 years old who had recovered from COVID-19.

The chain carries TRBV9 and TRBJ1-2; TRBD1 agrees at 11 bases. The CDR3 contains 16 residues. Germline lookup yields CDR1 SGDLS and CDR2 YYNGEE. V was pared by 4 bases and J by 0 bases, with 5 bases of the junction left unmatched. CDR3 in DNA: TGTGCCAGCAGCTCCGGACAGGGGGCGGCTAACTATGGCTACACCTTC. Translated, it gives CASSSGQGAANYGYTF.

This chain uses TRBV30 with TRBJ1-5, with a tentative D call TRBD1 (6 bases). CDR3 size: 12 residues. V shed 5 bases and J shed 2 bases, with 7 bases lying between them. Germline V CDR1 and CDR2: GTSNPN, SVGIG (reference sequence). This CDR3 is CAWAGGNQPQHF. The DNA for the CDR3 is TGTGCCTGGGCAGGGGGCAATCAGCCCCAGCATTTT.

This chain joins TRBV12-3 or TRBV12-4 and TRBJ2-7; D might be TRBD1 (6 bases). V lost 5 bases to trimming and J lost 3 bases, with 11 bases between them. This CDR3 has 13 amino acids. CDR3 amino acids: CASSKDSNYEQYF. The CDR3, as DNA: TGTGCCAGCAGTAAGGACAGCAACTACGAGCAGTACTTC.

The J gene is TRBJ2-7, the V gene TRBV2, with D unresolved. CDR3 length: 12 residues. Germline assignment: CDR1 SNHLY and CDR2 FYNNEI. V lost 8 bases, J lost 2 bases, and 10 bases lay in between. CDR3 protein: CASLPSPYEQYF. CDR3 DNA: TGTGCCAGCTTGCCTAGTCCCTACGAGCAGTACTTC.

The chain recombines TRBV7-6 with TRBJ2-7; D may be TRBD1 (6 bases). This CDR3 spans 15 amino acids. CDR1 and CDR2 (germline): SGHVS, FNYEAQ. V was cut by 4 bases and J by 0 bases, with 13 bases left in between. In nucleotides, the CDR3 is TGTGCCAGCAGCTCGCTGACAGGTAGCTCCTACGAGCAGTACTTC. Its translation: CASSSLTGSSYEQYF.

In its sample, this clone was seen a few times. V gene TRBV5-6 combines with J gene TRBJ1-6; TRBD1 agrees at 7 bases. With V trimmed by 2 bases and J by 0 bases, 2 bases remained unmatched. The CDR3 covers 16 residues. Germline assignment: CDR1 SGHDT and CDR2 YYEEEE. The CDR3 is CASSLRDSSYNSPLHF. The CDR3, as DNA: TGTGCCAGCAGCTTACGGGACAGCTCCTATAATTCACCCCTCCACTTT.

The V gene is TRBV7-9, the J gene TRBJ2-1, with 7 bases fitting TRBD1. Germline trimming cut 4 bases from V and 12 bases from J; bases unmatched to any gene: 3. The CDR3 totals 11 residues. Germline assignment: CDR1 SEHNR and CDR2 FQNEAQ (reference sequence). The CDR3 loop is CASSSRQGQFF. The CDR3 region has the DNA TGTGCCAGCAGCTCTCGACAGGGGCAGTTCTTC.

This chain joins TRBV2 and TRBJ2-1; the match to TRBD1 covers 7 bases. Germline V gives CDR1 SNHLY, CDR2 FYNNEI. This CDR3 is built from 13 residues. Losses at the gene ends were 5 bases for V and 3 bases for J; bases not matched to a gene: 1. The CDR3 loop reads CASSRDSYNEQFF. The CDR3 DNA follows: TGTGCCAGCAGTAGGGACAGCTACAATGAGCAGTTCTTC.

The rearrangement uses TRBV6-5 and TRBJ1-4; D is perhaps TRBD1 (6 bases). CDR1 MNHEY and CDR2 SVGAGI come from the germline V gene. Trimming left V 8 bases short and J 5 bases short, with 18 bases between. CDR3 size: 15 residues. The CDR3 coding sequence is TGTGCCAGCGGAAGTAGGGGGATATCGAATGAAAAACTGTTTTTT. This codes for CASGSRGISNEKLFF.

CDR3 loop: CASSLGSGGYNEQFF. The CDR3, as DNA: TGTGCCAGCAGCTTAGGTAGCGGGGGGTACAATGAGCAGTTCTTC. V gene TRBV7-3 combines with J gene TRBJ2-1, with 10 positions matching TRBD2. The CDR3 runs to 15 residues. Germline trimming cut 2 bases from V and 4 bases from J; bases unmatched to any gene: 2. Looked up from germline, CDR1 is SGHTA and CDR2 is FQGTGA.

The chain is built from TRBV15 and TRBJ2-2, with D possibly TRBD2 on 5 matching bases. Per the germline V gene, CDR1 is LNHNV and CDR2 is YYDKDF (reference sequence). CDR3 length: 15 residues. The germline V and J ends were trimmed by 0 bases and 4 bases, with 9 bases remaining between them. CDR3 nucleotide sequence: TGTGCCACCAGCAGAGAATTCGGGATCACCGGGGAGCTGTTTTTT. Translation gives CATSREFGITGELFF.

The chain is built from TRBV10-1 and TRBJ2-2, with D perhaps matching TRBD1 (8 bases). This CDR3 spans 14 amino acids. Germline CDR1 and CDR2: WNHNN and SYGVQD (reference sequence). V dropped 9 bases and J dropped 8 bases, with 19 bases sitting between them. CDR3 amino acids: CARLTGGVSGELFF. CDR3 DNA: TGCGCCAGACTTACAGGGGGGGTCTCGGGGGAGCTGTTTTTT.

This clone was seen a few times. The V gene is TRBV5-1, the J gene TRBJ2-3, with 10 bases matching TRBD2. CDR1 SGHRS and CDR2 YFSETQ come from the germline V gene. V shed 0 bases and J 4 bases; nucleotides not matched to a gene: 8. The length of the CDR3 is 17 residues. The CDR3 here is CASSLVAGGKRADTQYF. DNA for the CDR3: TGCGCCAGCAGCTTGGTAGCGGGGGGAAAGAGGGCAGATACGCAGTATTTT.

This rearrangement joins TRBV28 to TRBJ2-1; the match to TRBD2 covers 9 bases. CDR3 size: 16 residues. CDR1 is MDHEN and CDR2 is SYDVKM in the germline V gene. Unmatched junction bases numbered 10, after V lost 2 bases and J lost 8 bases. Here the CDR3 reads CASSLTVRTSVDEQFF. The CDR3 DNA reads as TGTGCCAGCAGTTTAACAGTGAGGACTAGCGTTGATGAGCAGTTCTTC.

The J gene is TRBJ1-2, the V gene TRBV2, with no clear D. V lost 6 bases, J lost 4 bases, and 12 bases lay in between. Germline V CDR1 and CDR2: SNHLY, FYNNEI. The CDR3 has 13 residues. The CDR3 region is CASRDGDGYGYTF. The CDR3 DNA is TGTGCCAGCAGGGACGGGGATGGCTATGGCTACACCTTC.

The chain carries TRBV18 and TRBJ1-4, with TRBD1 as a possible D gene (5 bases). The germline gives CDR1 KGHSH, CDR2 LQKENI. The CDR3 length is 16 residues. The V and J ends lost 6 bases and 8 bases respectively, with 22 bases between them. CDR3 DNA: TGTGCCAGCTCGCTCCCCGGGGGAGGGGCTCGAGAAAAACTGTTTTTT. It encodes CASSLPGGGAREKLFF.

The sample holds one count of this clone. The chain is built from TRBV24-1 and TRBJ2-2, with 7 bases aligning to TRBD1. V lost 4 bases to trimming and J lost 6 bases; unmatched junction nucleotides: 7. Looked up from germline, CDR1 is KGHDR and CDR2 is SFDVKD. This CDR3 contains 15 residues. The CDR3 DNA is TGTGCCACCAGTGACGAGGGGGCGCACGCCGGGGAGCTGTTTTTT. This codes for CATSDEGAHAGELFF.